A selection of T cell receptor beta chains follows, all from one sample in a study of shared clonotypes between healthy human individuals. Sequencing used immunoSEQ multiplex PCR; TCRdb keeps in-frame clones, though not all of them. Of 2 million to 2.5 million clones listed, about nine tenths were seen once; the top ten hold approximately 0.41%. Input material: naive CD4+ T cells from PBMCs. All receptors come from a man in his late teens or twenties in good health. Some clones in this sample may be carry-over from other donors' samples. Each CDR3 is given with its conserved first and last residue. Each record gives: D gene, J gene, V gene, clone size, CDR3 DNA, CDR3 protein. The D gene is left open where the match is weak. Clone size is stated in some rows and not others, as once, few, many or a class when expanded.

>.|TRBJ2-6|TRBV5-6|once
TGTGCCAGCAGCTTTTCTGGGGCCAACGTCCTGACTTTC
CASSFSGANVLTF
>.|TRBJ1-5|TRBV29-1|.
TGCAGCGTTTCGGGAGGGGGCAATCAGCCCCAGCATTTT
CSVSGGGNQPQHF
>.|TRBJ2-2|TRBV11-3|.
TGTGCCAGCAGCCCCCAGGGGCCGGACACCGGGGAGCTGTTTTTT
CASSPQGPDTGELFF
>TRBD2|TRBJ2-7|TRBV5-1|.
TGCGCCAGCAGCTCCGTCCCGGGACTAGCGGGAGCTAACGAGCAGTACTTC
CASSSVPGLAGANEQYF
>TRBD2|TRBJ2-7|TRBV7-3|.
TGTGCCAGCAGCCGTCTAGCGGGGGGCTACGAGCAGTACTTC
CASSRLAGGYEQYF
>.|TRBJ1-4|TRBV28|.
TGTGCCAGCAGTTCCAGGGGAGTGGAAAAACTGTTTTTT
CASSSRGVEKLFF
>TRBD2|TRBJ2-3|TRBV7-9|.
TGTGCCAGCACTGGGACTAGCGGGCCCCCAGATACGCAGTATTTT
CASTGTSGPPDTQYF
>.|TRBJ2-7|TRBV7-2|.
TGTGCCAGCAGCCACGCTGGACAGCGAGGATCATACGAGCAGTACTTC
CASSHAGQRGSYEQYF
>.|TRBJ2-2|TRBV6-5|.
TGTGCCAGCTCTCCGAGACAGCCAAACACCGGGGAGCTGTTTTTT
CASSPRQPNTGELFF
>.|TRBJ1-1|TRBV6-6|.
TGTGCCAGCAGTTACGACCGCGCGAACACTGAAGCTTTCTTT
CASSYDRANTEAFF
>TRBD1|TRBJ1-2|TRBV29-1|once
TGCAGCGTAGACAGGGGGGGAGTTAACTATGGCTACACCTTC
CSVDRGGVNYGYTF
>.|TRBJ2-2|TRBV15|.
TGTGCCACCAGCAGAGAACACGCGAACACCGGGGAGCTGTTTTTT
CATSREHANTGELFF
>TRBD1|TRBJ1-2|TRBV7-2|once
TGTGCCAGCAGCTTAGTAGGGACAGGGGCCGCTAGGGACGGCTACACCTTC
CASSLVGTGAARDGYTF
>.|TRBJ1-1|TRBV7-9|few
TGTGCCAGCAGCCCAAGGGGGGCGCACACTGAAGCTTTCTTT
CASSPRGAHTEAFF
>TRBD1|TRBJ2-3|TRBV5-6|.
TGTGCCAGCAGCTTGGCCGGGACAGGGTTAGATACGCAGTATTTT
CASSLAGTGLDTQYF
>.|TRBJ2-2|TRBV5-1|few
TGCGCCAGCACCTTGGGACTGGTGGGCACCGGGGAGCTGTTTTTT
CASTLGLVGTGELFF
>.|TRBJ2-7|TRBV21-1|.
TGTGCCAGCAGCACGGATAGACCCTACGAGCAGTACTTC
CASSTDRPYEQYF
>.|TRBJ1-3|TRBV30|.
TGTGCCTGGAGTGGGTCGGGAGGAAACACCATATATTTT
CAWSGSGGNTIYF
>TRBD1|TRBJ1-1|TRBV29-1|.
TGCAGCGCCCGGACAGGGGGAATGTGGGACACTGAAGCTTTCTTT
CSARTGGMWDTEAFF
>.|TRBJ2-7|TRBV29-1|.
TGCAGCGTTGGTGCCCTAATCCCCCACGAGCAGTACTTC
CSVGALIPHEQYF
>TRBD2|TRBJ2-1|TRBV7-2|.
TGTGCCAGCAGCTTAGAGGCTAGCGGGAGTAGCAATGAGCAGTTCTTC
CASSLEASGSSNEQFF
>TRBD2|TRBJ2-3|TRBV5-1|.
TGCGCCAGCAGCTTGAGCGTAACGGCTAGCGGGAGAGGCAGCACAGATACGCAGTATTTT
CASSLSVTASGRGSTDTQYF
>.|TRBJ1-4|TRBV15|.
TGTGCCACCAGCAGGGACCGGAATGAAAAACTGTTTTTT
CATSRDRNEKLFF
>.|TRBJ1-4|TRBV14|.
TGTGCCAGCAGCCGGGACGGGCGGGGCGAAAAACTGTTTTTT
CASSRDGRGEKLFF
>TRBD1|TRBJ2-4|TRBV18|.
TGTGCCAGCTCACGTACGGGACAGGGGGATCCGGCACAGTACTTC
CASSRTGQGDPAQYF
>TRBD1|TRBJ2-1|TRBV28|.
TGTGCCAGCAGTTCATTGGGACAGGGGGCCAATGAGCAGTTCTTC
CASSSLGQGANEQFF
>TRBD1|TRBJ2-4|TRBV6-1|.
TGTGCCAGCAGTGTGGAGAACACAGGGGCGATAGGGAACATTCAGTACTTC
CASSVENTGAIGNIQYF
>.|TRBJ2-3|TRBV29-1|.
TGCAGCGGTGGAGGGGGTTCTGGCCCAGATACGCAGTATTTT
CSGGGGSGPDTQYF
>.|TRBJ1-3|TRBV6-6|.
TGTGCCAGCAGCCAACTTCGGACAGCCGGAAGGGGGACCATATATTTT
CASSQLRTAGRGTIYF
>.|TRBJ1-5|TRBV5-8|.
TGTGCCAGCAGCTCACGGACGGGGAATCAGCCCCAGCATTTT
CASSSRTGNQPQHF
>.|TRBJ2-1|TRBV7-9|once
TGTGCCAGCCGTAGGGTCAATGAGCAGTTCTTC
CASRRVNEQFF
>TRBD1|TRBJ1-1|TRBV5-1|.
TGCGCCAGCAGCTTGGAGACAGGGCGAACTGAAGCTTTCTTT
CASSLETGRTEAFF
>.|TRBJ1-3|TRBV29-1|.
TGCAGCGTGGTCGGCCAGTTCGGAAACACCATATATTTT
CSVVGQFGNTIYF
>TRBD1|TRBJ2-7|TRBV6-5|.
TGTGCCAGCAGTAGACAGGGGGCCACCTACGAGCAGTACTTC
CASSRQGATYEQYF
>.|TRBJ1-4|TRBV5-1|.
TGCGCCAGCAGCCCTGAGGCAGGGGTCGAAAAACTGTTTTTT
CASSPEAGVEKLFF
>.|TRBJ2-1|TRBV18|once
TGTGCCAGCTCACGGTGGGGTTCAGCCGCGACTACAAGCTTCTTC
CASSRWGSAATTSFF
>TRBD1|TRBJ1-1|TRBV11-1|.
TGTGCCAGCAGCTTTTCCAGGACAGGCACTGAAGCTTTCTTT
CASSFSRTGTEAFF
>TRBD2|TRBJ2-5|TRBV18|.
TGTGCCAGCTCCTTGCTACCGTCACCAGCGGGAGGGGAGACCCAGTACTTC
CASSLLPSPAGGETQYF
>.|TRBJ2-7|TRBV30|once
TGTGCCTGGAGTGTACGAGGAAACGAGCAGTACTTC
CAWSVRGNEQYF
>.|TRBJ2-3|TRBV7-3|.
TGTGCCAGCAGCCCTGGTAGCCCTAGCACAGATACGCAGTATTTT
CASSPGSPSTDTQYF
>.|TRBJ2-2|TRBV15|.
TGTGCCACCCGGCGGAGCCAGGCCGGGGAGCTGTTTTTT
CATRRSQAGELFF
>.|TRBJ2-2|TRBV30|.
TGTGCCTGGAGTCTGGGGTATACCGGGGAGCTGTTTTTT
CAWSLGYTGELFF
>.|TRBJ1-4|TRBV18|.
TGTGCCAGCTCACTCGGGACTGGAGAAAAACTGTTTTTT
CASSLGTGEKLFF
>.|TRBJ2-7|TRBV4-1|once
TGCGCCAGCAGCCAAGTCAGGACAGCCGCCTACGAGCAGTACTTC
CASSQVRTAAYEQYF